This entry lists 3 T cell receptor beta chains sequenced from one sample in a study of blood T cell repertoires in COVID-19. Sequenced by immunoSEQ multiplex PCR; TCRdb stores in-frame clones only, minus some. The sample shows around 41,000 clones, around 90% of them seen only once. The sample taken for sequencing was peripheral blood. Every receptor here comes from a woman of 80 years or more with active COVID-19.

Concerning this clone itself: One end of the junction does not line up with germline, which may come from a read error. The chain is built from TRBV19 and TRBJ1-2; D is perhaps TRBD1 (5 bases). There are 15 residues in the CDR3. Germline V gene lookup returns CDR1 LNHDA and CDR2 SQIVND (reference sequence). This chain's CDR3 is CASSMGTATNYGYTF. CDR3 in DNA: TGTGCCAGTAGTATGGGGACTGCCACTAATTATGGCTACACCTTC.

The gene calls are TRBV4-2 and TRBJ2-4; D possibly corresponds to TRBD2 (5 bases). The CDR3 length is 14 residues. The germline V gene has CDR1 LGHNA and CDR2 YNFKEQ. V was pared by 1 base and J by 9 bases, with 13 bases between. CDR3 bases: TGTGCCAGCAGCCAAGGATCGGACTTAGGCATTCAGTACTTC. Its protein is CASSQGSDLGIQYF.

This chain connects TRBV9 to TRBJ2-5; 7 nucleotides agree with TRBD2. CDR3 length: 13 amino acids. V lost 6 bases and J lost 0; bases outside the gene matches: 2. Germline V gene lookup returns CDR1 SGDLS and CDR2 YYNGEE. CDR3 in amino acids: CASTGTNQETQYF. DNA for the CDR3: TGTGCCAGCACTGGGACTAACCAAGAGACCCAGTACTTC.